What follows are 23 T cell receptor beta chains derived from one specimen sequenced in a study of shared clonotypes between healthy human individuals. Generated by immunoSEQ multiplex PCR, the TCRdb table keeps only in-frame clones and is missing some. Among over 700,000 clones listed, around 77% were seen once. The source material was memory CD4+ T cells sorted from blood. Documented subset: CD45RA-negative fraction. The receptors come from a woman aged 25 to 39 in good health.

The count of this clone is one. The chain joins TRBV30 to TRBJ1-4; D gene unclear. V dropped 5 bases and J dropped 8 bases, with 18 bases sitting between them. The germline V gene has CDR1 GTSNPN and CDR2 SVGIG (reference sequence). CDR3 size: 14 residues. The CDR3 DNA sequence: TGTGCCTGGCGCCGCCCGGGAAGAAGAGAAAAACTGTTTTTT. This sequence encodes CAWRRPGRREKLFF.

This clone was seen a few times. The J gene is TRBJ2-5, the V gene TRBV28; the D call may be TRBD1 or TRBD2 (5 bases each). This CDR3 comprises 15 residues. V was clipped by 5 bases and J by 3 bases, with 16 bases between them. Germline V gene lookup returns CDR1 MDHEN and CDR2 SYDVKM. The CDR3 region has the DNA TGTGCCAGCAGTCCGTCGAGGGGTTTCGAAGAGACCCAGTACTTC. It translates to CASSPSRGFEETQYF.

CDR3 residues: CASRNRLGQPQHF. The CDR3, as DNA: TGTGCCAGCAGGAACAGATTGGGACAGCCCCAGCATTTT. V usage is TRBV2 and J usage is TRBJ1-5; unclear D gene. Germline V lookup: CDR1 SNHLY, CDR2 FYNNEI. Trimming shortened V by 6 bases and J by 7 bases, and 13 bases separated the two germline ends. CDR3 length: 13 amino acids.

This chain uses TRBV7-8 with TRBJ2-7; 11 nucleotides agree with TRBD1. CDR3 size: 18 residues. Germline V CDR1 and CDR2: SGHVS, FQNEAQ. With V trimmed by 6 bases and J by 1 base, 14 bases remained unmatched. The CDR3 sequence is CASSLRASGQGASYEQYF. Here the CDR3 DNA reads TGTGCCAGCAGTCTTCGCGCGTCCGGACAGGGGGCTTCCTACGAGCAGTACTTC.

This clone has just a few counts. The chain couples TRBV6-5 to TRBJ1-2; weak D call: TRBD1 (5 bases). Looked up from germline, CDR1 is MNHEY and CDR2 is SVGAGI. The CDR3 runs to 13 residues. V was cut by 7 bases and J by 1 base, with 10 bases left in between. The CDR3 protein is CASNPGHNYGYTF. The CDR3, as DNA: TGTGCCAGCAATCCCGGACATAACTATGGCTACACCTTC.

This clone showed up just a few times. The chain carries TRBV2 and TRBJ1-3; D not resolved. With 2 bases removed from V and 0 bases from J, the gap between germline ends came to 8 bases. Germline CDR1 is SNHLY and CDR2 is FYNNEI. The CDR3 has 15 amino acids. Written as DNA, the CDR3 is TGTGCCAGCAGTGAATTTGCCTTCTCTGGAAACACCATATATTTT. Amino acids: CASSEFAFSGNTIYF.

The chain uses TRBV5-4 and TRBJ2-2; a weak D match, TRBD1 (7 bases). Germline V lookup: CDR1 SGHNT, CDR2 YYREEE (reference sequence). CDR3 length equals 15 residues. With 2 bases removed from V and 2 bases from J, the gap between germline ends came to 10 bases. The CDR3 spells CASSFQGGNTGELFF. DNA of the CDR3: TGTGCCAGCAGCTTTCAGGGGGGAAACACCGGGGAGCTGTTTTTT.

This clone has only a few counts. The chain joins TRBV16 to TRBJ2-3, with unresolved D. Per germline, CDR1 KGHSY and CDR2 FQNENV. Trimming left V 0 bases short and J 2 bases short, with 6 bases between. The CDR3 is made up of 14 amino acids. CDR3 DNA: TGTGCCAGCAGCCAATCGGCCTCCACAGATACGCAGTATTTT. Protein: CASSQSASTDTQYF.

For this clone: The same CDR3 arises from other DNA sequences in this sample as well. V and J are TRBV5-1 and TRBJ2-7, with D possibly being TRBD1 (7 bases). The length of the CDR3 is 15 residues. Per the germline V gene, CDR1 is SGHRS and CDR2 is YFSETQ. V shed 0 bases and J shed 5 bases, with 15 bases lying between them. CDR3 DNA sequence: TGCGCCAGCAGCTTGGGTGACAGGGACTTCCACGAGCAGTACTTC. It yields the protein CASSLGDRDFHEQYF.

The rearrangement links TRBV14 to TRBJ2-1; D unresolved. This CDR3 region has 14 residues. Trimming pared 4 bases from V and 7 bases from J, leaving 14 bases between. Germline V gene lookup returns CDR1 SGHDN and CDR2 FVKESK. CDR3 loop: CASSRAHAGNEQFF. CDR3 in DNA: TGTGCCAGCAGCCGGGCCCATGCAGGAAATGAGCAGTTCTTC. Based on the CDR3 plus reference TRBV14 and TRBJ2-1, the full variable domain is EAGVTQFPSHSVIEKGQTVTLRCDPISGHDNLYWYRRVMGKEIKFLLHFVKESKQDESGMPNNRFLAERTGGTYSTLKVQPAELEDSGVYFCASSRAHAGNEQFFGPGTRLTVL.

This clone was seen just once. The J gene is TRBJ2-2, the V gene TRBV7-6; the match to TRBD2 covers 14 bases. Losses at the gene ends were 2 bases for V and 2 bases for J; bases not matched to a gene: 4. The length of the CDR3 is 18 residues. Germline values: CDR1 SGHVS, CDR2 FNYEAQ. The CDR3 is CASSLSGTSGSNTGELFF. The CDR3 bases are TGTGCCAGCAGCTTATCCGGGACTAGCGGGAGTAACACCGGGGAGCTGTTTTTT.

J is TRBJ1-1 and V is TRBV2; unclear D gene. Germline V CDR1 and CDR2: SNHLY, FYNNEI. The CDR3 has 12 amino acids. The germline V and J ends were trimmed by 4 bases and 7 bases, with 10 bases remaining between them. CDR3 region: CASSVVQLEAFF. As DNA, the CDR3 is TGTGCCAGCAGTGTAGTACAGCTTGAAGCTTTCTTT.

The chain employs TRBV2 and TRBJ2-1, with 10 nucleotides matching TRBD1. Trimming removed 7 bases from V and 4 bases from J; junction bases left unmatched: 4. Germline CDR1 and CDR2: SNHLY and FYNNEI. CDR3 length: 14 amino acids. CDR3 DNA sequence: TGTGCCAGCACCACGGACAGGGGGTACAATGAGCAGTTCTTC. Its translation is CASTTDRGYNEQFF.

As concerns this clone: The sample holds other DNA sequences that translate to the same CDR3. V usage is TRBV29-1 and J usage is TRBJ2-7; D perhaps matches TRBD2 (6 bases). The CDR3 extends over 13 amino acids. V was shortened by 7 bases and J by 0 bases, with 13 bases between the two germline ends. Looked up from germline, CDR1 is SQVTM and CDR2 is ANQGSEA. The CDR3 DNA sequence: TGCAGCGCAAGACTAGGAGGCTCCTACGAGCAGTACTTC. Translation gives CSARLGGSYEQYF.

About this clone: The junction and the germline gene differ at one end; a read error may be behind it. This sequence joins TRBV19 and TRBJ1-5, with D perhaps matching TRBD1 (5 bases). The germline V gene encodes CDR1 LNHDA and CDR2 SQIVND (reference sequence). The length of the CDR3 is 14 residues. CDR3 sequence (DNA): TGTGCTAGTAGTGGCAGGGATCTGGTCAACCCCCAGCATTTT. It encodes CASSGRDLVNPQHF.

The CDR3 region is CASSLDRAGRGYTF. CDR3 bases: TGCGCCAGCAGCTTGGATCGGGCAGGGAGAGGCTACACCTTC. The chain has TRBV5-1 and TRBJ1-2; D might be TRBD1 (5 bases). The CDR3 has 14 amino acids. Trimming took 0 bases from V and 8 from J, leaving 14 bases between them. Germline V lookup: CDR1 SGHRS, CDR2 YFSETQ.

J is TRBJ2-7 and V is TRBV6-5, with D perhaps matching TRBD2 (5 bases). This CDR3 is built from 14 residues. Germline assignment: CDR1 MNHEY and CDR2 SVGAGI. Deletions cut 5 bases from V and 0 bases from J, with 11 bases between. DNA for the CDR3: TGTGCCAGCAGTCAGGACGGACTCTCCTACGAGCAGTACTTC. Protein: CASSQDGLSYEQYF.

The V call is TRBV14, the J call TRBJ1-6; weak D call: TRBD1 (6 bases). Germline assignment: CDR1 SGHDN and CDR2 FVKESK. The V and J ends lost 4 bases and 5 bases respectively, with 15 bases between them. The CDR3 totals 16 residues. The CDR3 spells CASSRGGGRDNSPLHF. The CDR3 DNA is TGTGCCAGCAGCCGAGGGGGAGGGCGCGATAATTCACCCCTCCACTTT.

The chain uses TRBV23-1 and TRBJ1-5, with D possibly matching TRBD1 (6 bases). TRBV23-1 is given ORF status, its function remaining uncertain. Trimming shortened V by 7 bases and J by 3 bases, and 13 bases separated the two germline ends. This CDR3 is 14 amino acids long. The DNA for the CDR3 is TGCGCCAGCATTACAGGGACCAACAATCAGCCCCAGCATTTT. This encodes CASITGTNNQPQHF.

The chain recombines TRBV7-6 with TRBJ2-2; a weak D match, TRBD1 (5 bases). CDR3 length: 17 amino acids. Trimming shortened V by 5 bases and J by 2 bases, and 18 bases separated the two germline ends. Germline loops: CDR1 SGHVS, CDR2 FNYEAQ. CDR3 bases: TGTGCCAGCAGCCCAATCTCAGCAGGGATTAACACCGGGGAGCTGTTTTTT. Amino acids: CASSPISAGINTGELFF. The full variable domain, its missing parts supplied by reference TRBV7-6 and TRBJ2-2, is GAGVSQSPRYKVTKRGQDVALRCDPISGHVSLYWYRQALGQGPEFLTYFNYEAQQDKSGLPNDRFSAERPEGSISTLTIQRTEQRDSAMYRCASSPISAGINTGELFFGEGSRLTVL.

This clone was seen only a few times. The chain combines TRBV6-1 with TRBJ2-1; perhaps D is TRBD1 or TRBD2 (5 bases each). The germline V gene has CDR1 MNHNS and CDR2 SASEGT. The CDR3 runs to 15 residues. V lost 6 bases and J 3 bases, leaving 15 bases between the germline ends. CDR3 region: CASRSGTGIYNEQFF. For the CDR3, the DNA is TGTGCCAGCAGGTCCGGGACGGGAATCTACAATGAGCAGTTCTTC.

The chain is built from TRBV29-1 and TRBJ1-1, with TRBD1 matching 8 bases. The CDR3 loop spans 13 amino acids. Trimming cost V 6 bases and J 5 bases; bases outside gene matches: 8. Germline CDR1 and CDR2: SQVTM and ANQGSEA. As DNA, the CDR3 is TGCAGCGTAAGGGACAGGCTAGCTACTGAAGCTTTCTTT. Protein: CSVRDRLATEAFF.

In this sample, this clone turned up many times. Other DNA sequences of this sample code for an identical CDR3. The chain carries TRBV11-2 and TRBJ2-7; 7 bases map to TRBD2. Germline V gives CDR1 SGHAT, CDR2 FQNNGV. This CDR3 spans 15 amino acids. The ends lost 5 bases at V and 4 bases at J; junction bases unmatched: 11. CDR3 DNA: TGTGCCAGCAGCCCCTGGGAGGGCTGGGGTTACGAGCAGTACTTC. It is translated as CASSPWEGWGYEQYF.